This is a list of T cell receptor beta chains from one sample in a study of regulatory T cells in long-lasting Graves disease. A single record per CDR3 protein comes from TCRdb applying MiXCR to the multiplex PCR reads. The data hold under 300,000 distinct CDR3 sequences, with 18% observed a single time. The sequences come from peripheral blood mononuclear cells (PBMCs), collected at new diagnosis, from a patient treated with antithyroid drugs. The origin of the receptors is a female donor with Graves disease. Each CDR3 is given with its conserved first and last residue. The D gene is left open where the match is weak. The size entry is marked missing in some rows and otherwise reads once, few, many or a size class.

clone_size | j_call | d_call | v_call | cdr3_aa | cdr3_nt
many | TRBJ1-6 | TRBD1 | TRBV7-9 | CASSSSGDRASPLHF | TGTGCCAGCAGCTCCTCAGGGGACAGAGCCTCACCCCTCCACTTT
few | TRBJ2-2 | TRBD2 | TRBV20-1 | CSARDPSGRARTGELFF | TGCAGTGCTAGAGACCCTAGCGGGAGGGCAAGAACCGGGGAGCTGTTTTTT
many | TRBJ2-1 | TRBD2 | TRBV27 | CASSSPTGASGARGEQFF | TGTGCCAGCAGTTCCCCCACCGGCGCTAGCGGGGCCCGGGGAGAGCAGTTCTTC
many | TRBJ1-2 | . | TRBV2 | CASSEAGGGGYTF | TGTGCCAGCAGTGAAGCTGGGGGCGGGGGCTACACCTTC
once | TRBJ2-5 | TRBD2 | TRBV11-2 | CASSTLAGGGETQYF | TGTGCCAGCAGCACTTTAGCGGGAGGCGGGGAGACCCAGTACTTC
many | TRBJ1-3 | . | TRBV11-2 | CASSSRQSGNTIYF | TGTGCCAGCAGCTCCAGGCAGTCTGGAAACACCATATATTTT
many | TRBJ2-1 | TRBD2 | TRBV20-1 | CSARPPGLASNEQFF | TGCAGTGCTAGACCCCCGGGACTAGCGTCGAATGAGCAGTTCTTC
few | TRBJ2-3 | . | TRBV4-2 | CASSQEGRVEDTQYF | TGTGCCAGCAGCCAAGAGGGCAGGGTAGAAGATACGCAGTATTTT
many | TRBJ1-1 | . | TRBV28 | CASSLGGKGGTEAFF | TGTGCCAGCAGTTTAGGGGGCAAGGGGGGCACTGAAGCTTTCTTT
many | TRBJ1-2 | . | TRBV10-3 | CAIRGPGDDGYTF | TGTGCCATCAGGGGCCCAGGTGATGATGGCTACACCTTC
many | TRBJ1-5 | . | TRBV6-1 | CASSEYGRPQHF | TGTGCCAGCAGTGAATACGGTCGGCCCCAGCATTTT
once | TRBJ2-3 | . | TRBV2 | CAGGRGGSPSTDTQYF | TGTGCCGGGGGGAGAGGCGGTTCGCCTAGCACAGATACGCAGTATTTT
many | TRBJ2-3 | TRBD2 | TRBV10-3 | CAIRDSGLAGVTDTQYF | TGTGCCATCAGGGACTCGGGACTAGCGGGAGTAACAGATACGCAGTATTTT
. | TRBJ1-6 | TRBD1 | TRBV4-3 | CASSHVQGDNSPLHF | TGCGCCAGCAGCCATGTGCAGGGGGATAATTCACCCCTCCACTTT
many | TRBJ1-4 | TRBD1 | TRBV28 | CASSNQGANEKLFF | TGTGCCAGCAGTAATCAGGGGGCTAATGAAAAACTGTTTTTT
few | TRBJ1-2 | TRBD1 | TRBV19 | CASTLRGDNYGYTF | TGTGCCAGTACCCTCAGGGGGGATAACTATGGCTACACCTTC
many | TRBJ2-5 | TRBD1 | TRBV7-9 | CASSFAGGVETQYF | TGTGCCAGCAGCTTCGCAGGGGGCGTGGAGACCCAGTACTTC
many | TRBJ1-6 | . | TRBV4-3 | CASSQDIAFGRSLHF | TGCGCCAGCAGCCAAGATATCGCTTTTGGGAGGTCCCTCCACTTT
once | TRBJ2-7 | . | TRBV3-1 | CASSQDLGIGDEHYF | TGTGCCAGCAGCCAAGATTTAGGGATAGGTGACGAGCATTACTTC
few | TRBJ2-7 | . | TRBV18 | CASSLPGRTYEQYF | TGTGCCAGCTCACTTCCGGGCCGTACCTACGAGCAGTACTTC
many | TRBJ2-5 | . | TRBV2 | CASSEEGRTQETQYF | TGTGCCAGCAGTGAAGAGGGGAGGACCCAAGAGACCCAGTACTTC
many | TRBJ1-5 | . | TRBV10-3 | CAISERMGGAGYHQPQHF | TGTGCCATCAGTGAACGCATGGGGGGGGCAGGGTACCATCAGCCCCAGCATTTT
many | TRBJ2-7 | . | TRBV11-2 | CASSLLLAWEQYF | TGTGCCAGCAGCTTACTCCTAGCTTGGGAGCAGTACTTC
many | TRBJ2-1 | TRBD2 | TRBV27 | CASRTKTSGPDGAYNEQFF | TGTGCCAGCAGAACTAAGACTAGCGGCCCCGATGGAGCTTACAATGAGCAGTTCTTC
many | TRBJ1-4 | . | TRBV20-1 | CSARDAGATNEKLFF | TGCAGTGCTAGAGATGCGGGTGCAACTAATGAAAAACTGTTTTTT
few | TRBJ2-3 | TRBD2 | TRBV4-1 | CASSQLAGAADTQYF | TGCGCCAGCAGCCAACTAGCGGGAGCAGCAGATACGCAGTATTTT
many | TRBJ1-5 | . | TRBV7-2 | CASSPSRDQPQHF | TGTGCCAGCAGCCCTTCCAGGGATCAGCCCCAGCATTTT
few | TRBJ2-3 | . | TRBV5-6 | CASSLAAGGSTDTQYF | TGTGCCAGCAGCTTGGCCGCAGGGGGGAGCACAGATACGCAGTATTTT
many | TRBJ2-1 | . | TRBV12-5 | CASGSLGPPPPQFF | TGTGCTAGTGGTTCGCTAGGTCCCCCCCCCCCGCAGTTCTTC
many | TRBJ2-5 | . | TRBV28 | CASTTGGEETQYF | TGTGCCAGCACCACAGGGGGGGAGGAGACCCAGTACTTC